These 10 T cell receptor beta chains came from one sample sequenced in a study of Tregs in tolerant kidney transplant recipients. The data were produced by immunoSEQ multiplex PCR, yet TCRdb's version contains in-frame clones alone and is incomplete. The sample is made up of about 48,000 clones, and the top ten hold 0.85% of it. The sample in question was CD4+ T cells from blood, obtained before the transplant. The receptors were sampled from a human donor who received a combined kidney and bone marrow transplant.

As concerns this clone: The read terminates 3 residues ahead of where the CDR3 ends, so the germline J gene completes it. The chain employs TRBV7-2 and TRBJ2-7; D not certain. Germline assignment: CDR1 SGHTA and CDR2 FQGNSA. Trimming shortened V by 0 bases and J by 5 bases, and 8 bases separated the two germline ends. There are 13 residues in the CDR3. CDR3 sequence: CASSLAARNEQYF. The CDR3 DNA, read in part, is TGTGCCAGCAGCTTAGCAGCGAGGAACGAG.

Turning to this clone: The DNA ends 3 residues before the CDR3 does, and the rest of the CDR3 is filled in from the germline J gene. This chain joins TRBV5-1 and TRBJ2-5, with 7 bases identical to TRBD1. The CDR3 is 15 amino acids. The V gene end was trimmed by 2 bases and the J gene end by 5 bases; junction bases not matched to a gene: 9. Germline CDR1 reads SGHRS; CDR2 reads YFSETQ. CDR3 bases read: TGCGCCAGCAGCTTACAGGGGTCTGCTACGGAGACC. This translates into CASSLQGSATET. The whole CDR3 region reads CASSLQGSATETQYF. The full variable domain, in which reference TRBV5-1 and TRBJ2-5 provide the parts outside the CDR3, is KAGVTQTPRYLIKTRGQQVTLSCSPISGHRSVSWYQQTPGQGLQFLFEYFSETQRNKGNFPGRFSGRQFSNSRSEMNVSTLELGDSALYLCASSLQGSATETQYFGPGTRLLVL.

With respect to this clone: The read terminates 3 residues before the CDR3 end, so the remaining end is supplied by the germline J gene. V usage is TRBV5-8 and J usage is TRBJ2-5; 9 nucleotides match TRBD1. Germline CDR1 is SGHTS and CDR2 is YDEGEE. CDR3 size: 14 residues. J gave up 3 bases and V 3 bases, and 3 bases lay outside the gene matches. CDR3 loop: CASSYRDREETQYF. Partial CDR3 DNA: TGTGCCAGCAGCTACCGGGACAGGGAAGAGACC.

Comments on this clone: The read ends 3 residues before the CDR3 terminus; that terminus is restored from the germline J gene. The chain links TRBV7-3 to TRBJ2-1; D unclear. Germline V gives CDR1 SGHTA, CDR2 FQGTGA. Deletions cut 1 base from V and 6 bases from J, with 13 bases between. The CDR3 totals 15 residues. The CDR3 loop reads CASSLNAAGINEQFF. The CDR3 bases that were read are TGTGCCAGCAGCTTAAATGCGGCTGGCATCAATGAG.

Note on this clone: Read data end 3 residues before the CDR3 end; the end is taken from the germline J gene. The chain is built from TRBV11-2 and TRBJ2-4; 9 positions match TRBD2. CDR3 length: 14 residues. Germline V gene lookup returns CDR1 SGHAT and CDR2 FQNNGV. The J segment lost 8 bases and the V segment lost 3 bases, leaving 5 bases of the junction unmatched. CDR3 DNA (partial): TGTGCCAGCAGCTTTAGCGGGAGTCGGGACATT. Translating gives CASSFSGSRDI. The entire CDR3 reads CASSFSGSRDIQYF.

The CDR3 bases that were read are TGCAGTGCCCTACAGGGGAAAGAGACC. Translation gives CSALQGKET. From start to end, the CDR3 is CSALQGKETQYF. The chain recombines TRBV20-1 with TRBJ2-5, with 7 bases aligning to TRBD1. The DNA ends 3 residues before the CDR3 does, and the rest of the CDR3 is filled in from the germline J gene. This CDR3 spans 12 amino acids. Germline V CDR1 and CDR2: DFQATT, SNEGSKA (reference sequence). Germline trimming cut 6 bases from V and 3 bases from J; bases unmatched to any gene: 4.

A remark on this clone: The read terminates 3 residues before the CDR3 end, so the remaining end is supplied by the germline J gene. J is TRBJ1-2 and V is TRBV12-3 or TRBV12-4, with D possibly matching TRBD1 (6 bases). The ends were cut back, 3 bases at V and 4 bases at J, with 24 bases in the middle. The CDR3 is 18 amino acids. The sequenced part of the CDR3 DNA is TGTGCCAGCAGTTTTGACAGCCCCGTGAGACAGGCCCTCTATGGC. It encodes CASSFDSPVRQALYG. The CDR3, in full, reads CASSFDSPVRQALYGYTF.

The CDR3 DNA, read in part, is TGTGCCAGCAGCCGGACAGGGGATTCTGGAAACACC. As protein: CASSRTGDSGNT. The full-length CDR3 reads as CASSRTGDSGNTIYF. This chain links TRBV7-6 with TRBJ1-3; 9 bases map to TRBD1. The CDR3 is cut off 3 residues early in the read; its end comes from the germline J gene. The CDR3 has 15 amino acids. Germline CDR1 SGHVS, CDR2 FNYEAQ. Trimming at V came to 5 bases and at J to 1 base, leaving 3 bases not matched to a gene.

The sequenced part of the CDR3 DNA is TGTGCCTGGATTTTAGCGGGGGGGAACAATGAG. It is translated as CAWILAGGNNE. The CDR3 in its entirety is CAWILAGGNNEQFF. The rearrangement uses TRBV30 and TRBJ2-1, with 11 bases fitting TRBD2. From the germline J gene comes the end of the CDR3, since the read stops 3 residues before it. V trimming: 4 bases; J trimming: 5 bases; junction bases outside the gene matches: 4. The germline V gene encodes CDR1 GTSNPN and CDR2 SVGIG (reference sequence). This CDR3 spans 14 amino acids.

The CDR3 DNA, read in part, is TGTGCCAGCAGTACCGGACTGAAATCCTACAATGAG. Protein product: CASSTGLKSYNE. The CDR3 in its entirety is CASSTGLKSYNEQFF. V is TRBV11-3 and J is TRBJ2-1, with D possibly TRBD2 on 5 matching bases. With the read ending 3 residues before the CDR3 end, the germline J gene is used to fill in that end. The CDR3 has 15 residues. The V gene's germline CDR1 is SGHNT and CDR2 YENEEA. V lost 6 bases and J 1 base, leaving 13 bases between the germline ends.